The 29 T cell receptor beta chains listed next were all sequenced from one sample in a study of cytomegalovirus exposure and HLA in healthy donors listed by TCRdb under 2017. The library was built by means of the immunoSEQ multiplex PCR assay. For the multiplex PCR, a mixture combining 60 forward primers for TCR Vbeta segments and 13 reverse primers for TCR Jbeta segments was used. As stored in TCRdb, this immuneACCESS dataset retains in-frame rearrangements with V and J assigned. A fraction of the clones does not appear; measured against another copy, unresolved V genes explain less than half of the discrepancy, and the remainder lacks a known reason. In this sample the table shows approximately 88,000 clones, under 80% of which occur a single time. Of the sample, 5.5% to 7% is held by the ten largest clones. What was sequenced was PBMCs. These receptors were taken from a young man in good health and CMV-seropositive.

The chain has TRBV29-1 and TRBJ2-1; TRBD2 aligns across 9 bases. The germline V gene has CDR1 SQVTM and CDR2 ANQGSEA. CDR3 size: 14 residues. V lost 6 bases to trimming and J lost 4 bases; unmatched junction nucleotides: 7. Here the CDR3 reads CSVRTSERYNEQFF. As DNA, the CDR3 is TGCAGCGTCCGGACTAGCGAGCGGTACAATGAGCAGTTCTTC.

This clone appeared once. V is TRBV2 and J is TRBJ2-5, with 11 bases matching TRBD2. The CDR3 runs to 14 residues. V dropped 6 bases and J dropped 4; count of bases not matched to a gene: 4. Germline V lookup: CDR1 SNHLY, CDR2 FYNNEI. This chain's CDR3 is CASSGTSGIETQYF. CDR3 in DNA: TGTGCCAGCAGCGGGACTAGCGGAATAGAGACCCAGTACTTC.

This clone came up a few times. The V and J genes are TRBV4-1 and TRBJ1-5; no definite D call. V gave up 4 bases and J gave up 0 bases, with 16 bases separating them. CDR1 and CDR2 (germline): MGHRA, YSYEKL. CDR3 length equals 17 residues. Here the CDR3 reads CASSRSFETYSNQPQHF. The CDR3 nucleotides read TGCGCCAGCAGCCGTAGTTTTGAAACTTATAGCAATCAGCCCCAGCATTTT.

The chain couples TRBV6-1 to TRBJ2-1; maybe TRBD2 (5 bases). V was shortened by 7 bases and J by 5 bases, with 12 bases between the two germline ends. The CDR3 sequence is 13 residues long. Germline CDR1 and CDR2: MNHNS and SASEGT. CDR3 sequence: CASKAEKHNEQFF. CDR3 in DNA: TGTGCCAGCAAAGCGGAGAAGCACAATGAGCAGTTCTTC.

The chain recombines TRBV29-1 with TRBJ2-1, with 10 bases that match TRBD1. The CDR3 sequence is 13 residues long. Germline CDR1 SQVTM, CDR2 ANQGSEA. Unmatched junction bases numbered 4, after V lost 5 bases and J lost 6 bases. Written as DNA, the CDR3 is TGCAGCGTTTTGGGACAGGGGACCAATGAGCAGTTCTTC. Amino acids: CSVLGQGTNEQFF.

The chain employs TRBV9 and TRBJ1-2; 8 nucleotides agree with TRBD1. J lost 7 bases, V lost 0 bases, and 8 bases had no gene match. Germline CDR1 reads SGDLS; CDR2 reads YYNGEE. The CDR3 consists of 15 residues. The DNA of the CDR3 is TGTGCCAGCAGCGTAGATTTCCAGGGGGCGCGTGGCTACACCTTC. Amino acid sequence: CASSVDFQGARGYTF. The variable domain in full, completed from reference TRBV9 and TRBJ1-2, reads DSGVTQTPKHLITATGQRVTLRCSPRSGDLSVYWYQQSLDQGLQFLIQYYNGEERAKGNILERFSAQQFPDLHSELNLSSLELGDSALYFCASSVDFQGARGYTFGSGTRLTVV.

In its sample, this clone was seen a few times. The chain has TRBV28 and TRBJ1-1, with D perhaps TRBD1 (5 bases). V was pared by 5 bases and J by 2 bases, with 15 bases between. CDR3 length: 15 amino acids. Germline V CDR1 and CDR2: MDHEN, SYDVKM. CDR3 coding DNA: TGTGCCAGCAGTGGGGGACTTGGACCTAACACTGAAGCTTTCTTT. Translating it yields CASSGGLGPNTEAFF.

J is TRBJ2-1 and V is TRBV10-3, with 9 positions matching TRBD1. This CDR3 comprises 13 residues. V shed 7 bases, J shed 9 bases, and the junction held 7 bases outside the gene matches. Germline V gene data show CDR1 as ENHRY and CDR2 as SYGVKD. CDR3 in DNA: TGTGCCATCAATGGACAGGGGTCTGTTGAGCAGTTCTTC. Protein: CAINGQGSVEQFF.

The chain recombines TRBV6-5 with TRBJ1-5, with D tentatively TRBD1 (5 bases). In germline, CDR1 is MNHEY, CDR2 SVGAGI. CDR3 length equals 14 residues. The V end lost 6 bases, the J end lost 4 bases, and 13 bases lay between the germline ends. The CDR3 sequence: CASRLSQGNQPQHF. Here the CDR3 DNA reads TGTGCCAGCAGGTTGTCGCAGGGAAATCAGCCCCAGCATTTT.

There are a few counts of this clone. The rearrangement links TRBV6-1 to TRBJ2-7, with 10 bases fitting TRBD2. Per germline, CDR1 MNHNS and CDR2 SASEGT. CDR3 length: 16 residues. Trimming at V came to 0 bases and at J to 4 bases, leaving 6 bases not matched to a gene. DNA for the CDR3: TGTGCCAGCAGTGAAGCCCAGACTAGCGGGCCTTACGAGCAGTACTTC. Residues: CASSEAQTSGPYEQYF.

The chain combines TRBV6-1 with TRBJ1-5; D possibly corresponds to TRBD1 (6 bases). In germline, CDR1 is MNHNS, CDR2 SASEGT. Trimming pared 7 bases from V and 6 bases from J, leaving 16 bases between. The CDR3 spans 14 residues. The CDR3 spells CASTHGAGVQPQHF. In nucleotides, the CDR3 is TGTGCCAGCACACACGGGGCAGGGGTTCAGCCCCAGCATTTT.

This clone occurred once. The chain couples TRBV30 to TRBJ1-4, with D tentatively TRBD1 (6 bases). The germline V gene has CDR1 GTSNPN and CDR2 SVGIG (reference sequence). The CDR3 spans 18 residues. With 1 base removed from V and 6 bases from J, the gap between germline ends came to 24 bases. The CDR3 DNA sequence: TGTGCCTGGAGTGCGGATAAAAGCCCCGCAACAGGGTATGAAAAACTGTTTTTT. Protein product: CAWSADKSPATGYEKLFF.

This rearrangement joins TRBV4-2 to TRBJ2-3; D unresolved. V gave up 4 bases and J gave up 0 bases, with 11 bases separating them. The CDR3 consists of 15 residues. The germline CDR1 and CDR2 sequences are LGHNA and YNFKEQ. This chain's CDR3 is CASSLGPTSTDTQYF. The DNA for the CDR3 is TGTGCCAGCAGCCTGGGCCCCACTAGCACAGATACGCAGTATTTT.

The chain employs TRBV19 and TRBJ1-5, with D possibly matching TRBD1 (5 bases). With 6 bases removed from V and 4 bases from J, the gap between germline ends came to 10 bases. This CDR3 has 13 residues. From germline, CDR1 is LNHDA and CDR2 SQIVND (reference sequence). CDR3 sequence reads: CASSSGVNQPQHF. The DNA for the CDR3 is TGTGCCAGTAGCTCGGGGGTGAATCAGCCCCAGCATTTT.

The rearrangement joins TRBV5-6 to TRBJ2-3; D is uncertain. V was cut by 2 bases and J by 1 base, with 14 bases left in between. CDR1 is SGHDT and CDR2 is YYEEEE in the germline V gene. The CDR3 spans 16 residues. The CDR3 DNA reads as TGTGCCAGCAGCTTTGTCCCCGCGTCTCGCACAGATACGCAGTATTTT. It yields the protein CASSFVPASRTDTQYF.

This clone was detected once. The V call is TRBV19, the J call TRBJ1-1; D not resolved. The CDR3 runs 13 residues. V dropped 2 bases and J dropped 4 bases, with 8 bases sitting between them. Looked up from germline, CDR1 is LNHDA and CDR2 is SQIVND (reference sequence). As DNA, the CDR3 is TGTGCCAGTAGTATAATCCGGGGCACTGAAGCTTTCTTT. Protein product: CASSIIRGTEAFF. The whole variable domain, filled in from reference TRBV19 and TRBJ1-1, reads DGGITQSPKYLFRKEGQNVTLSCEQNLNHDAMYWYRQDPGQGLRLIYYSQIVNDFQKGDIAEGYSVSREKKESFPLTVTSAQKNPTAFYLCASSIIRGTEAFFGQGTRLTVV.

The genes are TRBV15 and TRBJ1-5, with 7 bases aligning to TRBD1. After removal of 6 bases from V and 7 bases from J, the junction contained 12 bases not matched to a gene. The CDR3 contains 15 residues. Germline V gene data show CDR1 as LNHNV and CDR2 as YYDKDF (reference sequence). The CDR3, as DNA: TGTGCCACCAGTCAGACAGGGACCTCCAGCCAGCCCCAGCATTTT. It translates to CATSQTGTSSQPQHF.

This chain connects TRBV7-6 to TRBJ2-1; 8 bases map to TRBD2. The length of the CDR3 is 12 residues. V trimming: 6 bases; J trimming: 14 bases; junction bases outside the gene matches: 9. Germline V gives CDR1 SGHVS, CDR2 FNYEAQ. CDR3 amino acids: CASRSTGGRKFF. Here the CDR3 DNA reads TGTGCCAGCAGATCGACGGGAGGGCGGAAGTTCTTC.

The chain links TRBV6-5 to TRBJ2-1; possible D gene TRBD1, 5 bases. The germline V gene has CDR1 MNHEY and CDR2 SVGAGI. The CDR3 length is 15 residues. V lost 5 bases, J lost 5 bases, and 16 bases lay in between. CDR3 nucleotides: TGTGCCAGCAGTGGGGCTATCTTAAGTAACAATGAGCAGTTCTTC. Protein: CASSGAILSNNEQFF.

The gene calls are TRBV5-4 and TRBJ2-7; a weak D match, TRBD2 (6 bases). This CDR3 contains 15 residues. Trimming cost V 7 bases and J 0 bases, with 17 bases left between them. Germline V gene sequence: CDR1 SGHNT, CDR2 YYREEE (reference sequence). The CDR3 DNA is TGTGCCAGCGGGGAGGATGGGCCGTTCTCCTACGAGCAGTACTTC. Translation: CASGEDGPFSYEQYF.

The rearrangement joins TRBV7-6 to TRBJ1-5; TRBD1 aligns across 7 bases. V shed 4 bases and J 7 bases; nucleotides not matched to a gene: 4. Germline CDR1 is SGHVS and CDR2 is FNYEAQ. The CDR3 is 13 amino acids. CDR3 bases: TGTGCCAGCAGCTCCGACAGGGCCCAGCCCCAGCATTTT. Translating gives CASSSDRAQPQHF.

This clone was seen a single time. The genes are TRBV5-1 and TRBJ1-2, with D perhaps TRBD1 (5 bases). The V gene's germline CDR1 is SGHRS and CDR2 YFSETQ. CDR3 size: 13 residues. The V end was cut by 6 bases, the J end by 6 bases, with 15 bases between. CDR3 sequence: CASKGIDPNGYTF. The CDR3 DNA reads TGCGCCAGCAAGGGGATTGACCCCAATGGCTACACCTTC.

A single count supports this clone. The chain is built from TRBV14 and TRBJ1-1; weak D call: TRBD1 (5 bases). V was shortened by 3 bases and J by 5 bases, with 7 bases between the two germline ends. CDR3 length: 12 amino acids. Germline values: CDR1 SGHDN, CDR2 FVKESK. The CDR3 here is CASSHTGTEAFF. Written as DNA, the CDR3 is TGTGCCAGCAGCCACACAGGAACTGAAGCTTTCTTT. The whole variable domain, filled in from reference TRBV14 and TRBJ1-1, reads EAGVTQFPSHSVIEKGQTVTLRCDPISGHDNLYWYRRVMGKEIKFLLHFVKESKQDESGMPNNRFLAERTGGTYSTLKVQPAELEDSGVYFCASSHTGTEAFFGQGTRLTVV.

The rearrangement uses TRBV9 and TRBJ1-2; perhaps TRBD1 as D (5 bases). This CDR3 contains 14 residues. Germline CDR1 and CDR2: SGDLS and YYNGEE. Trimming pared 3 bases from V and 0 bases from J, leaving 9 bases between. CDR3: CASSAGPTNYGYTF. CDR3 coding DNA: TGTGCCAGCAGCGCAGGGCCCACTAACTATGGCTACACCTTC.

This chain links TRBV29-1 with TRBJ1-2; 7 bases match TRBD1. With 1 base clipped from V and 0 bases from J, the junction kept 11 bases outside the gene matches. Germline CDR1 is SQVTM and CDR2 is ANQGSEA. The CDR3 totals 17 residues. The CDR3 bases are TGCAGCGTTGAAGGACAGGGAAAGGACCTAGCTAACTATGGCTACACCTTC. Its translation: CSVEGQGKDLANYGYTF. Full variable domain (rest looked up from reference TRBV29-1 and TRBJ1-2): SAVISQKPSRDICQRGTSLTIQCQVDSQVTMMFWYRQQPGQSLTLIATANQGSEATYESGFVIDKFPISRPNLTFSTLTVSNMSPEDSSIYLCSVEGQGKDLANYGYTFGSGTRLTVV.

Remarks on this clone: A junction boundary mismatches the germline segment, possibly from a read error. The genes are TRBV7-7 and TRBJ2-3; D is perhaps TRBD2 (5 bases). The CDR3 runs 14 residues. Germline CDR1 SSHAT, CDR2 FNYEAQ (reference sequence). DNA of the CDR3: TGTGCTAGCAGCCCAGGAGGATGGGCAGATACGCAGTATTTT. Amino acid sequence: CASSPGGWADTQYF.

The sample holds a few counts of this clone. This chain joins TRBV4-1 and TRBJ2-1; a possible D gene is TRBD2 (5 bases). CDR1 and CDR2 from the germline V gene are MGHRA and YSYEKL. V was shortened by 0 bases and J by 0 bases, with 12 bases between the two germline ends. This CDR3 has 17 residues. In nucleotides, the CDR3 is TGCGCCAGCAGCCAAGATGTAGCGACCCGCTCCTACAATGAGCAGTTCTTC. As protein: CASSQDVATRSYNEQFF.

The CDR3 DNA reads as TGTGCCAGCACTTCTGAGGACAGTACCTACGAGCAGTACTTC. This sequence encodes CASTSEDSTYEQYF. The gene calls are TRBV2 and TRBJ2-7, with D possibly matching TRBD1 (6 bases). V shed 7 bases and J shed 2 bases, with 15 bases lying between them. The length of the CDR3 is 14 residues. Germline V gene sequence: CDR1 SNHLY, CDR2 FYNNEI.

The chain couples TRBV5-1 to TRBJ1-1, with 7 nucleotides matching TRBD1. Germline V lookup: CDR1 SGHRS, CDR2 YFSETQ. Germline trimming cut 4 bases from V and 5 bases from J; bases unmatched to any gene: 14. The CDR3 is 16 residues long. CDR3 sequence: CASSQITGVVNTEAFF. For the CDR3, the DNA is TGCGCCAGCAGCCAAATTACAGGGGTAGTTAATACTGAAGCTTTCTTT. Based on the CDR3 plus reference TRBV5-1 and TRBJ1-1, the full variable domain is KAGVTQTPRYLIKTRGQQVTLSCSPISGHRSVSWYQQTPGQGLQFLFEYFSETQRNKGNFPGRFSGRQFSNSRSEMNVSTLELGDSALYLCASSQITGVVNTEAFFGQGTRLTVV.